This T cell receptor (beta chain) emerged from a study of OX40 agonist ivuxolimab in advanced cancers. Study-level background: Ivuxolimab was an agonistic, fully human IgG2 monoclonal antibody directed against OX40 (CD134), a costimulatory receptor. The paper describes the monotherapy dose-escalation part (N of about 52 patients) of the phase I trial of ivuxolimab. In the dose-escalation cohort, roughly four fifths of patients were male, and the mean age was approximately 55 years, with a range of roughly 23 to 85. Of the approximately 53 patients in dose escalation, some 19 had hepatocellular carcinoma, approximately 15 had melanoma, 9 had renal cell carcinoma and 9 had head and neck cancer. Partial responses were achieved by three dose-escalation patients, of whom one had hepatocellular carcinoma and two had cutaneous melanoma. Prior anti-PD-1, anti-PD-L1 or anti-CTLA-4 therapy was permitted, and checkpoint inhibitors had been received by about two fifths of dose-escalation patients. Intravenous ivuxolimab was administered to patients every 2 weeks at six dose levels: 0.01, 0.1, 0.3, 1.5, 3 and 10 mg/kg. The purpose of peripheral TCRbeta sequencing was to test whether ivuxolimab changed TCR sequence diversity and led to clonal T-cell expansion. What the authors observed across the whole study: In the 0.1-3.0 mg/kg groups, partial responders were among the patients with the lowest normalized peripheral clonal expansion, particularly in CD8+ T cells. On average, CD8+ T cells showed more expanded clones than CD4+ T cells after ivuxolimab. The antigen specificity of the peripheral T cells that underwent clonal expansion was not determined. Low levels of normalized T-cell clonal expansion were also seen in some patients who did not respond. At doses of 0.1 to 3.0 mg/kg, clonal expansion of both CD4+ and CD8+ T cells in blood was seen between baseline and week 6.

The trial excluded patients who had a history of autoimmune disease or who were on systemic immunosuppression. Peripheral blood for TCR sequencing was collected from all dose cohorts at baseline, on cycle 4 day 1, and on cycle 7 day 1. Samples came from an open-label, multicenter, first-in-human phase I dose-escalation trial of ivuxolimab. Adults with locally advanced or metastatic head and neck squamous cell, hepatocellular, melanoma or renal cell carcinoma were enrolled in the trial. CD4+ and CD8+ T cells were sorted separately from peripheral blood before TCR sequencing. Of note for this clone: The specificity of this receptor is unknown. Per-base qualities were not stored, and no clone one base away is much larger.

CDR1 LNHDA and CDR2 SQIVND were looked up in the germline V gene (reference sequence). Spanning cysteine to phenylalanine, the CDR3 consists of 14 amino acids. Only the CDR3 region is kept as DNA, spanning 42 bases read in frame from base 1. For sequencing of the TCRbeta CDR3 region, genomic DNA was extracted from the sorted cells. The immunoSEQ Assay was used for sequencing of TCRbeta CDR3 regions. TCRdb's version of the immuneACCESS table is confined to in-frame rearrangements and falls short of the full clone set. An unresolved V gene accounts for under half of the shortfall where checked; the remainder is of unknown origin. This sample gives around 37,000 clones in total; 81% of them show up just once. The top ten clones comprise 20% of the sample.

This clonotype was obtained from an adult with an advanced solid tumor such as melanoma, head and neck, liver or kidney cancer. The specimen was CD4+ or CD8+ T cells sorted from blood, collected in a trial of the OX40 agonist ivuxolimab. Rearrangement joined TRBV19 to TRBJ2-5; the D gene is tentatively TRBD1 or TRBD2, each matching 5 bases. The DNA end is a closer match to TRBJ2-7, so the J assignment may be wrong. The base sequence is TGTGCCAGTAGTATGTACGGGGCCTTTCGCGAGCAGTACTTC. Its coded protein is CASSMYGAFREQYF.